Shown below are 3 T cell receptor beta chains from a single sample sequenced in a study of shared T cell receptors in the human thymus (dated by TCRdb to about 2021). Libraries came from the immunoSEQ multiplex PCR assay. The clones in this table, taken by TCRdb from immuneACCESS, are in-frame only. Not every clone is retained; where verified, under half of the shortfall comes from an unresolved V gene, and the cause of the rest is unknown. Across this sample there are hundreds of thousands of clones, with 70% to 90% seen only once. Of the sample, about 0.0094% falls within the top ten clones. These data were also reused for a study on human thymus T cells.

Sequencing input: thymocytes. Receptor source: a boy under two years old with a congenital heart defect. Donor details come from another sample of the same person, matched by shared clones.

The genes are TRBV19 and TRBJ2-7; 11 bases are a match to TRBD1. Trimming at V came to 8 bases and at J to 5 bases, leaving 8 bases not matched to a gene. Germline values: CDR1 LNHDA, CDR2 SQIVND (reference sequence). The CDR3 runs to 14 residues. The CDR3 loop is CASSRGTGGDEQYF. The CDR3, as DNA: TGTGCCAGTTCCCGCGGGACAGGGGGGGACGAGCAGTACTTC.

The chain joins TRBV4-3 to TRBJ1-5; tentative D call: TRBD1 (6 bases). Germline CDR1 reads LGHNA; CDR2 reads YSLEER. V shed 1 base and J shed 4 bases, with 17 bases lying between them. This CDR3 contains 17 residues. This chain's CDR3 is CASSQGIRDRPNQPQHF. In nucleotides, the CDR3 is TGCGCCAGCAGCCAAGGCATCAGAGACAGGCCGAATCAGCCCCAGCATTTT.

The chain combines TRBV9 with TRBJ1-5, with D unclear. Germline V CDR1 and CDR2: SGDLS, YYNGEE. The CDR3 sequence is 14 residues long. Between the trimmed V and J ends, which lost 4 bases and 2 bases, there was a span of 10 bases. CDR3: CASSPQVGNQPQHF. CDR3 nucleotides: TGTGCCAGCAGCCCCCAGGTGGGCAATCAGCCCCAGCATTTT.